The clone carrying this T cell receptor (beta chain) has only a few counts. What it recognizes is unknown. This sample is drawn from a study of cytomegalovirus exposure and HLA in healthy donors. PCR used 60 Vbeta primers and 13 Jbeta primers. Method: immunoSEQ multiplex PCR; TCRdb's copy keeps in-frame clones and lacks some. The table lists about 210,000 clones, roughly 85% of them singletons, with about 1.7% in the top ten. Notes on the study in general: A later analysis linked a missense variant in DCLRE1C to the trimming of TCR beta V and J genes. Evidence from a later analysis indicated that most CMV-associated TCR beta chains looked HLA-restricted.

J was trimmed by 0 bases and V by 1 base; bases with no gene match: 5. The CDR3 spans 17 residues. Looked up from germline, CDR1 is SGHAT and CDR2 is FQNNGV. Sequencing input: PBMCs. The chain joins TRBV11-2 to TRBJ2-2; 7 nucleotides agree with TRBD2. The source of this sequence is a male donor in good health and CMV-seronegative. CDR3 protein: CASSLVSTSSNTGELFF. CDR3 nucleotides: TGTGCCAGCAGCTTAGTTTCGACTAGCTCGAACACCGGGGAGCTGTTTTTT.